This T cell receptor (beta chain) is drawn from a study of shared clonotypes between healthy human individuals. Sequenced by immunoSEQ multiplex PCR; TCRdb stores in-frame clones only, minus some. The data hold some 680,000 clones, with more than 70% observed a single time. With 4 bases removed from V and 3 bases from J, the gap between germline ends came to 13 bases. The CDR3 is made up of 15 amino acids. Germline CDR1 LNHNV, CDR2 YYDKDF (reference sequence). This clone was counted between two and nine times. The clonotype was recovered from a woman aged 25 to 39 in good health. The material sequenced was memory CD4+ T cells sorted from blood. The subset denotes: CD45RA-negative fraction. V gene TRBV15 combines with J gene TRBJ2-1; D is unresolved. In nucleotides, the CDR3 is TGTGCCACCAGCAACCGGGCTCTGGGCTACAATGAGCAGTTCTTC. Protein: CATSNRALGYNEQFF. Full variable domain (rest looked up from reference TRBV15 and TRBJ2-1): DAMVIQNPRYQVTQFGKPVTLSCSQTLNHNVMYWYQQKSSQAPKLLFHYYDKDFNNEADTPDNFQSRRPNTSFCFLDIRSPGLGDTAMYLCATSNRALGYNEQFFGPGTRLTVL.